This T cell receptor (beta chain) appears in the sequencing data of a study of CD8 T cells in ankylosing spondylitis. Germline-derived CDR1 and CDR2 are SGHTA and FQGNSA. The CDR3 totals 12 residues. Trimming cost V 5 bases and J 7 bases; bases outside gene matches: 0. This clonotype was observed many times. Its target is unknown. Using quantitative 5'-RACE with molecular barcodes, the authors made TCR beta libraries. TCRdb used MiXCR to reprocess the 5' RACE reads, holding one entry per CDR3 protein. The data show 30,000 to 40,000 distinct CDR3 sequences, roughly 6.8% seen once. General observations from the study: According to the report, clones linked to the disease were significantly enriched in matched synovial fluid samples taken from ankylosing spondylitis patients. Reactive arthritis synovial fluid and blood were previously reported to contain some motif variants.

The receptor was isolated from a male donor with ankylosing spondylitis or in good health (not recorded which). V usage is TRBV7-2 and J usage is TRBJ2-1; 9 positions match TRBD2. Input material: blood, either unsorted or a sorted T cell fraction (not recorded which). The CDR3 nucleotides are TGTGCCAGCAGCACTAGCGGGAATGAGCAGTTCTTC. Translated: CASSTSGNEQFF.